This record looks at one T cell receptor (delta chain) sequence and its context. Its antigen is undetermined. The TCRdb protein comes from a much larger clone and disagrees with this DNA's translation at residue 15, likely due to a read error; the protein given here is derived from the DNA. The data were taken from a study of gammadelta T cells in human blood. Overall study findings and caveats: Microbial exposure reportedly appeared to drive polyclonal expansion of innate gamma-delta T cells right after birth.

TCRdb reprocessed the RT-PCR reads using CATT. Of a few hundred delta-chain clones listed, around 52% are singletons. This CDR3 comprises 20 residues. Looked up from germline, CDR1 is GEAIGNYY and CDR2 is EKD. This receptor was obtained from a human fetus. The sample taken for sequencing was non-Vgamma9Vdelta2 gamma-delta T cells from fetal blood. V usage is TRDV2 and J usage is TRDJ3; TRDD3 matches at 12 bases. The CDR3 region has the DNA TGTGCCTGTGACACCGACTGGGGGATACCCTACTCCTGGGACATCCGACAGATGTTTTTC. Translating it yields CACDTDWGIPYSWDIRQMFF.